The T cell receptor (beta chain) under discussion was sequenced for a study of OX40 agonist ivuxolimab in advanced cancers. About the research overall: Treatment received earlier with anti-PD-1, anti-PD-L1 or anti-CTLA-4 agents was allowed, and more than 35% had some.

Worth noting for this clone: Its specificity is not known.

Findings and caveats of the study: Part of the nonresponder group also had normalized T-cell clonal expansion that was low.

Here immunoSEQ multiplex PCR was the method, and the copy in TCRdb shows in-frame clones only, minus some. The data hold some 83,000 clones, with roughly nine tenths observed a single time. This specimen was CD4+ or CD8+ T cells sorted from blood, taken in a trial of the OX40 agonist ivuxolimab. The sequence was obtained from an adult with an advanced solid tumor such as melanoma, head and neck, liver or kidney cancer.

The CDR3 sequence: CAWSSGRGPYYGYTF. CDR3 coding DNA: TGTGCCTGGAGTTCGGGACGGGGTCCCTACTATGGCTACACCTTC. The genes are TRBV30 and TRBJ1-2; possible D gene TRBD1, 5 bases. CDR1 is GTSNPN and CDR2 is SVGIG in the germline V gene (reference sequence). Trimming shortened V by 2 bases and J by 3 bases, and 16 bases separated the two germline ends. The length of the CDR3 is 15 residues.